A selection of T cell receptor beta chains follows, all from one sample in a study of blood T cell repertoires in COVID-19. Clones were read by immunoSEQ multiplex PCR, and TCRdb kept only the in-frame ones, dropping some. The sample lists about 270,000 clones; 85% to 90% were seen once. Source material: PBMCs or T cells enriched from blood (not recorded which). These receptors were collected from a woman aged 30 to 39 with acute COVID-19. CDR3s include the opening cysteine and the closing phenylalanine or tryptophan. Fields, in order: V gene, clone size, D gene, J gene, CDR3 protein, CDR3 DNA. A D gene is named only where the DNA matches it firmly. Expanded clones are given a class, and other clones once, few, many or no size at all.

V gene: TRBV6-1
clone size: .
D gene: TRBD2
J gene: TRBJ2-7
CDR3 protein: CASSVQTGTNHYEQYF
CDR3 DNA: TGTGCCAGCAGTGTACAAACCGGGACTAACCACTACGAGCAGTACTTC

V gene: TRBV27
clone size: .
D gene: .
J gene: TRBJ2-1
CDR3 protein: CASTYYNEQFF
CDR3 DNA: TGTGCCAGCACCTACTACAATGAGCAGTTCTTC

V gene: TRBV6-5
clone size: .
D gene: TRBD1
J gene: TRBJ2-2
CDR3 protein: CASSYSTGDGELFF
CDR3 DNA: TGTGCCAGCAGTTACTCGACAGGGGACGGGGAGCTGTTTTTT

V gene: TRBV30
clone size: .
D gene: TRBD1
J gene: TRBJ1-2
CDR3 protein: CAKDSGTGTNYGYTF
CDR3 DNA: TGTGCCAAAGATTCCGGGACAGGGACTAACTATGGCTACACCTTC

V gene: TRBV6-5
clone size: .
D gene: TRBD1
J gene: TRBJ1-5
CDR3 protein: CASSSGQGNQPQHF
CDR3 DNA: TGTGCCAGCAGTTCGGGACAGGGAAATCAGCCCCAGCATTTT

V gene: TRBV3-1/TRBV3-2
clone size: .
D gene: .
J gene: TRBJ2-7
CDR3 protein: CASSIVSSYEQYF
CDR3 DNA: TGTGCCAGCAGCATAGTAAGCTCCTACGAGCAGTACTTC

V gene: TRBV10-3
clone size: .
D gene: TRBD1
J gene: TRBJ2-7
CDR3 protein: CAISVGQGAYEQYF
CDR3 DNA: TGTGCCATCAGCGTCGGACAGGGGGCGTACGAGCAGTACTTC

V gene: TRBV7-3
clone size: .
D gene: .
J gene: TRBJ2-5
CDR3 protein: CASSPVLARETQYF
CDR3 DNA: TGTGCCAGCAGCCCCGTACTTGCGAGGGAGACCCAGTACTTC

V gene: TRBV7-2
clone size: .
D gene: TRBD1
J gene: TRBJ2-7
CDR3 protein: CASNSAGGALEQYF
CDR3 DNA: TGTGCCAGCAACTCCGCAGGGGGCGCGCTCGAGCAGTACTTC

V gene: TRBV5-1
clone size: .
D gene: .
J gene: TRBJ2-5
CDR3 protein: CASSFLPQGGETQYF
CDR3 DNA: TGCGCCAGCAGCTTTTTACCACAAGGGGGAGAGACCCAGTACTTC

V gene: TRBV11-2
clone size: .
D gene: .
J gene: TRBJ2-1
CDR3 protein: CASSLQGLEYNEQFF
CDR3 DNA: TGTGCCAGCAGCTTACAGGGCCTAGAGTACAATGAGCAGTTCTTC

V gene: TRBV7-3
clone size: few
D gene: .
J gene: TRBJ2-1
CDR3 protein: CASSKKGNSGLKEQFF
CDR3 DNA: TGTGCCAGCAGCAAAAAAGGCAACAGCGGTCTCAAGGAGCAGTTCTTC

V gene: TRBV9
clone size: .
D gene: .
J gene: TRBJ2-1
CDR3 protein: CASSNAMSLFF
CDR3 DNA: TGTGCCAGCAGCAATGCAATGAGTCTGTTCTTC

V gene: TRBV11-2
clone size: .
D gene: .
J gene: TRBJ1-2
CDR3 protein: CASSLEDFYGYTF
CDR3 DNA: TGTGCCAGCAGCTTAGAAGACTTCTATGGCTACACCTTC

V gene: TRBV21-1
clone size: .
D gene: .
J gene: TRBJ2-7
CDR3 protein: CASSKGLAGVNPHPREQYF
CDR3 DNA: TGTGCCAGCAGCAAAGGTCTAGCGGGAGTTAACCCCCATCCCCGGGAGCAGTACTTC

V gene: TRBV19
clone size: .
D gene: TRBD2
J gene: TRBJ2-5
CDR3 protein: CASSINKAGGQTQYF
CDR3 DNA: TGTGCCAGTAGTATAAATAAGGCGGGAGGTCAGACCCAGTACTTC

V gene: TRBV7-2
clone size: .
D gene: .
J gene: TRBJ2-1
CDR3 protein: CASSLVAGISNEQFF
CDR3 DNA: TGTGCCAGCAGCTTAGTGGCGGGGATTAGCAATGAGCAGTTCTTC

V gene: TRBV28
clone size: .
D gene: TRBD1
J gene: TRBJ2-3
CDR3 protein: CASSTPGQGPTDTQYF
CDR3 DNA: TGTGCCAGCAGTACACCGGGACAGGGGCCGACAGATACGCAGTATTTT

V gene: TRBV7-2
clone size: once
D gene: .
J gene: TRBJ2-7
CDR3 protein: CASSLAREPTYEQYF
CDR3 DNA: TGTGCCAGCAGCTTAGCCCGGGAGCCCACCTACGAGCAGTACTTC

V gene: TRBV4-1
clone size: .
D gene: .
J gene: TRBJ2-3
CDR3 protein: CASSPLGVAGSTDTQYF
CDR3 DNA: TGCGCCAGCAGCCCCCTTGGCGTCGCGGGAAGCACAGATACGCAGTATTTT

V gene: TRBV18
clone size: .
D gene: .
J gene: TRBJ2-7
CDR3 protein: CASSPPEAPFYEQYF
CDR3 DNA: TGTGCCAGCTCACCACCTGAGGCCCCCTTCTACGAGCAGTACTTC

V gene: TRBV4-1
clone size: .
D gene: TRBD1
J gene: TRBJ1-4
CDR3 protein: CASSPMDRGGNEKLFF
CDR3 DNA: TGCGCCAGCAGCCCGATGGACAGGGGCGGAAATGAAAAACTGTTTTTT

V gene: TRBV7-9
clone size: .
D gene: TRBD1
J gene: TRBJ1-1
CDR3 protein: CASREGQGNTEAFF
CDR3 DNA: TGTGCCAGCAGAGAAGGACAGGGGAACACTGAAGCTTTCTTT

V gene: TRBV27
clone size: .
D gene: TRBD1
J gene: TRBJ2-1
CDR3 protein: CASSFSGTGENEQFF
CDR3 DNA: TGTGCCAGCAGTTTCTCCGGGACAGGAGAAAATGAGCAGTTCTTC

V gene: TRBV5-4
clone size: .
D gene: TRBD2
J gene: TRBJ2-7
CDR3 protein: CASRKGLGLAGDSGEYEQYF
CDR3 DNA: TGTGCCAGCAGGAAGGGACTTGGGCTAGCGGGGGATAGTGGTGAGTACGAGCAGTACTTC

V gene: TRBV29-1
clone size: .
D gene: TRBD2
J gene: TRBJ2-5
CDR3 protein: CSVAEDKGLAGNLEETQYF
CDR3 DNA: TGCAGCGTGGCCGAGGATAAGGGACTAGCGGGAAATCTAGAAGAGACCCAGTACTTC

V gene: TRBV3-1/TRBV3-2
clone size: .
D gene: .
J gene: TRBJ2-3
CDR3 protein: CASSHTGSTDTQYF
CDR3 DNA: TGTGCCAGCAGCCATACAGGGAGCACAGATACGCAGTATTTT

V gene: TRBV10-3
clone size: .
D gene: .
J gene: TRBJ2-3
CDR3 protein: CAISDSTSSTDTQYF
CDR3 DNA: TGTGCCATCAGTGATTCCACTAGCAGCACAGATACGCAGTATTTT

V gene: TRBV5-4
clone size: .
D gene: TRBD1
J gene: TRBJ1-6
CDR3 protein: CASSLETGEISPLHF
CDR3 DNA: TGTGCCAGCAGCTTGGAGACAGGGGAAATTTCACCCCTCCACTTT

V gene: TRBV27
clone size: .
D gene: TRBD1
J gene: TRBJ1-2
CDR3 protein: CASSATGEGYTF
CDR3 DNA: TGTGCCAGCAGTGCGACAGGGGAAGGCTACACCTTC

V gene: TRBV11-3
clone size: .
D gene: TRBD2
J gene: TRBJ2-3
CDR3 protein: CASSLEGLAGAMDTQYF
CDR3 DNA: TGTGCCAGCAGCTTAGAGGGACTAGCGGGAGCAATGGATACGCAGTATTTT

V gene: TRBV11-2
clone size: once
D gene: TRBD1
J gene: TRBJ1-4
CDR3 protein: CASSNRGGDNEKLFF
CDR3 DNA: TGTGCCAGCAGCAACAGGGGAGGTGATAATGAAAAACTGTTTTTT

V gene: TRBV5-1
clone size: .
D gene: .
J gene: TRBJ1-4
CDR3 protein: CASSLQGGEKLFF
CDR3 DNA: TGCGCCAGCAGCTTGCAGGGCGGTGAAAAACTGTTTTTT

V gene: TRBV3-1/TRBV3-2
clone size: few
D gene: .
J gene: TRBJ2-7
CDR3 protein: CASSHAGTETYEQYF
CDR3 DNA: TGTGCCAGCAGCCATGCCGGGACTGAGACCTACGAGCAGTACTTC

V gene: TRBV6-2/TRBV6-3
clone size: .
D gene: .
J gene: TRBJ2-1
CDR3 protein: CASSFDLDRIIYNEQFF
CDR3 DNA: TGTGCCAGCAGTTTCGACCTCGACAGGATAATCTACAATGAGCAGTTCTTC

V gene: TRBV4-2
clone size: .
D gene: .
J gene: TRBJ2-7
CDR3 protein: CASSQDPNPAQGEQYF
CDR3 DNA: TGTGCCAGCAGCCAAGATCCGAACCCCGCCCAGGGCGAGCAGTACTTC

V gene: TRBV4-1
clone size: .
D gene: TRBD1
J gene: TRBJ2-5
CDR3 protein: CASSESRTGGQETQYF
CDR3 DNA: TGCGCCAGCAGCGAATCCAGAACAGGGGGACAAGAGACCCAGTACTTC

V gene: TRBV28
clone size: .
D gene: .
J gene: TRBJ2-3
CDR3 protein: CASSFLRADTQYF
CDR3 DNA: TGTGCCAGCAGTTTCCTCAGGGCAGATACGCAGTATTTT

V gene: TRBV1
clone size: .
D gene: .
J gene: TRBJ1-5
CDR3 protein: CTSSQEFYISNQPQHF
CDR3 DNA: TGCACCAGCAGCCAAGAGTTTTACATTAGCAATCAGCCCCAGCATTTT

V gene: TRBV7-3
clone size: once
D gene: TRBD2
J gene: TRBJ2-7
CDR3 protein: CASSPAGSGSEQYF
CDR3 DNA: TGTGCCAGCAGCCCGGCCGGTAGCGGGAGCGAGCAGTACTTC

V gene: TRBV14
clone size: .
D gene: TRBD1
J gene: TRBJ2-7
CDR3 protein: CASSRRPGQGDHEQYF
CDR3 DNA: TGTGCCAGCAGCCGACGACCCGGACAGGGTGATCACGAGCAGTACTTC

V gene: TRBV5-1
clone size: few
D gene: .
J gene: TRBJ2-1
CDR3 protein: CASATSDEQFF
CDR3 DNA: TGCGCCAGCGCCACTAGTGATGAGCAGTTCTTC

V gene: TRBV11-3
clone size: .
D gene: .
J gene: TRBJ2-1
CDR3 protein: CASSRRLGEQFF
CDR3 DNA: TGTGCCAGCAGCCGAAGACTAGGTGAGCAGTTCTTC

V gene: TRBV29-1
clone size: once
D gene: .
J gene: TRBJ2-7
CDR3 protein: CSVEGPPEEGAMSEQYF
CDR3 DNA: TGCAGCGTTGAAGGTCCTCCGGAGGAGGGGGCAATGAGCGAGCAGTACTTC

V gene: TRBV19
clone size: .
D gene: .
J gene: TRBJ1-5
CDR3 protein: CASSPSGSDYFNQPQHF
CDR3 DNA: TGTGCCAGTAGTCCCAGTGGGAGCGATTATTTCAATCAGCCCCAGCATTTT

V gene: TRBV6-1
clone size: .
D gene: .
J gene: TRBJ2-7
CDR3 protein: CASSEAVRGHEQYF
CDR3 DNA: TGTGCCAGCAGTGAAGCGGTCAGGGGCCACGAGCAGTACTTC

V gene: TRBV19
clone size: once
D gene: TRBD1
J gene: TRBJ1-4
CDR3 protein: CASSITGAATNEKLFF
CDR3 DNA: TGTGCCAGTAGTATTACAGGGGCTGCAACTAATGAAAAACTGTTTTTT

V gene: TRBV6-1
clone size: .
D gene: TRBD1
J gene: TRBJ2-7
CDR3 protein: CASSGLGQGQSAYEQYF
CDR3 DNA: TGTGCCAGCAGTGGTCTAGGACAGGGACAATCCGCCTACGAGCAGTACTTC

V gene: TRBV28
clone size: .
D gene: .
J gene: TRBJ1-1
CDR3 protein: CASSALWEGDTEAFF
CDR3 DNA: TGTGCCAGCAGTGCGCTTTGGGAGGGGGACACTGAAGCTTTCTTT

V gene: TRBV4-3
clone size: few
D gene: .
J gene: TRBJ2-1
CDR3 protein: CASSQGDLGNEQFF
CDR3 DNA: TGCGCCAGCAGCCAAGGCGACTTGGGCAATGAGCAGTTCTTC

V gene: TRBV28
clone size: .
D gene: TRBD2
J gene: TRBJ2-1
CDR3 protein: CASSLGLAGHNNEQFF
CDR3 DNA: TGTGCCAGCAGTTTAGGACTAGCGGGGCATAACAATGAGCAGTTCTTC

V gene: TRBV3-1/TRBV3-2
clone size: .
D gene: .
J gene: TRBJ2-7
CDR3 protein: CASSQGSYEQYF
CDR3 DNA: TGTGCCAGCAGCCAAGGCAGCTACGAGCAGTACTTC

V gene: TRBV7-8
clone size: .
D gene: TRBD2
J gene: TRBJ2-3
CDR3 protein: CASSSGLAGGGADTQYF
CDR3 DNA: TGTGCCAGCAGCTCGGGACTAGCGGGAGGTGGCGCAGATACGCAGTATTTT

V gene: TRBV4-1
clone size: .
D gene: TRBD1
J gene: TRBJ1-2
CDR3 protein: CASSQLGQVYYGYTF
CDR3 DNA: TGCGCCAGCAGCCAATTGGGACAGGTGTACTATGGCTACACCTTC

V gene: TRBV28
clone size: .
D gene: .
J gene: TRBJ1-2
CDR3 protein: CASSLVESDGYTF
CDR3 DNA: TGTGCCAGCAGTTTAGTGGAAAGCGATGGCTACACCTTC